The 21 T cell receptor beta chains below come from one sample, sequenced in a study of shared clonotypes between healthy human individuals. TCRdb keeps only in-frame clones here, not all; method: immunoSEQ multiplex PCR. The sample comprises 2.5 million or so clones, more than 80% of which are singletons, and about 0.13% rests with the top ten. The sample was naive CD4+ T cells sorted from blood. Regarding subset: CD45RA+ positively selected. The source is a young man in good health.

The chain employs TRBV20-1 and TRBJ2-1, with D possibly being TRBD1 (6 bases). V was pared by 4 bases and J by 10 bases, with 11 bases between. The CDR3 extends over 11 amino acids. In germline, CDR1 is DFQATT, CDR2 SNEGSKA (reference sequence). CDR3: CSAITDREQFF. The DNA of the CDR3 is TGCAGTGCTATAACCGACAGGGAGCAGTTCTTC.

This rearrangement joins TRBV2 to TRBJ1-6, with 8 bases aligning to TRBD1. Germline CDR1 reads SNHLY; CDR2 reads FYNNEI. After removal of 7 bases from V and 18 bases from J, the junction contained 8 bases not matched to a gene. The CDR3 consists of 11 residues. The CDR3 region is CASMRTGSYHF. In nucleotides, the CDR3 is TGTGCCAGCATGCGGACAGGGTCTTACCACTTT.

The CDR3 DNA is TGTGCCAGCAGTGATCCAGGCGGGCCGCGGGGTTTTTGGGCTTTCTTT. Protein sequence: CASSDPGGPRGFWAFF. The gene calls are TRBV6-1 and TRBJ1-1; no reliable D call. The germline V gene encodes CDR1 MNHNS and CDR2 SASEGT. The CDR3 spans 16 residues. Trimming took off 3 bases at V and 11 bases at J, with 25 bases between the two ends.

The V and J genes are TRBV5-1 and TRBJ2-5, with D unclear. Germline lookup yields CDR1 SGHRS and CDR2 YFSETQ. CDR3 length: 14 residues. Trimming took off 2 bases at V and 5 bases at J, with 13 bases between the two ends. The CDR3 DNA follows: TGCGCCAGCAGCTTAGACACCGGGTTGGAGACCCAGTACTTC. Translating it yields CASSLDTGLETQYF. The variable domain in full, with the rest retrieved from reference TRBV5-1 and TRBJ2-5, is KAGVTQTPRYLIKTRGQQVTLSCSPISGHRSVSWYQQTPGQGLQFLFEYFSETQRNKGNFPGRFSGRQFSNSRSEMNVSTLELGDSALYLCASSLDTGLETQYFGPGTRLLVL.

This chain links TRBV9 with TRBJ2-7, with a weak D call TRBD1 (5 bases). Germline V lookup: CDR1 SGDLS, CDR2 YYNGEE. This CDR3 is built from 13 residues. V gave up 3 bases and J gave up 3 bases, with 10 bases separating them. CDR3 bases: TGTGCCAGCAGCGCCGACAGTTTCTACGAGCAGTACTTC. Its translation: CASSADSFYEQYF.

This clone was seen once. The rearrangement uses TRBV25-1 and TRBJ2-2; 11 bases are a match to TRBD1. The ends lost 10 bases at V and 6 bases at J; junction bases unmatched: 10. CDR3 length: 15 amino acids. Germline CDR1 is MGHDK and CDR2 is SYGVNS. Written as DNA, the CDR3 is TGTGCCACCCAAGGCGGACAGGGGGCTCCCGGGGAGCTGTTTTTT. It specifies CATQGGQGAPGELFF.

As for this clone: The same CDR3 arises from other DNA sequences in this sample as well. The chain uses TRBV11-2 and TRBJ2-2; 10 bases are shared with TRBD2. With 5 bases clipped from V and 4 bases from J, the junction kept 4 bases outside the gene matches. Germline CDR1 SGHAT, CDR2 FQNNGV. The CDR3 has 15 residues. CDR3 amino acids: CASSLAGVGTGELFF. CDR3 bases: TGTGCCAGCAGCCTAGCGGGAGTGGGCACCGGGGAGCTGTTTTTT.

The chain is built from TRBV5-1 and TRBJ2-3; D is possibly TRBD2 (6 bases). V was shortened by 0 bases and J by 5 bases, with 10 bases between the two germline ends. Germline CDR1 is SGHRS and CDR2 is YFSETQ. CDR3 size: 14 residues. The CDR3 coding sequence is TGCGCCAGCAGCTTGGCAGACGGGGGAGATACGCAGTATTTT. It yields the protein CASSLADGGDTQYF.

V usage is TRBV7-9 and J usage is TRBJ2-2; D not certain. The CDR3 contains 14 residues. Germline CDR1 reads SEHNR; CDR2 reads FQNEAQ (reference sequence). V was shortened by 5 bases and J by 4 bases, with 11 bases between the two germline ends. CDR3 sequence: CASSPGISTGELFF. In nucleotides, the CDR3 is TGTGCCAGCAGCCCTGGAATCTCCACCGGGGAGCTGTTTTTT.

The V gene is TRBV6-1, the J gene TRBJ2-1; 12 bases are shared with TRBD2. The germline V gene has CDR1 MNHNS and CDR2 SASEGT. V lost 6 bases and J lost 10; bases outside the gene matches: 10. The CDR3 has 15 amino acids. The CDR3 DNA is TGTGCCAGCAGACCCGGGCCGACTAGCGGGGGAGAGCAGTTCTTC. It is translated as CASRPGPTSGGEQFF.

This chain uses TRBV9 with TRBJ1-3; unclear D gene. V lost 0 bases and J 0 bases, leaving 13 bases between the germline ends. Per the germline V gene, CDR1 is SGDLS and CDR2 is YYNGEE. The CDR3 runs 17 residues. As DNA, the CDR3 is TGTGCCAGCAGCGTAGGTGGCACCTTGAGCTCTGGAAACACCATATATTTT. This sequence encodes CASSVGGTLSSGNTIYF.

The chain employs TRBV13 and TRBJ2-7; D may correspond to TRBD1 or TRBD2 (5 bases each). CDR3 length equals 15 residues. Looked up from germline, CDR1 is PRHDT and CDR2 is FYEKMQ (reference sequence). The V end lost 2 bases, the J end lost 2 bases, and 13 bases lay between the germline ends. The CDR3 loop reads CASSLWWDGTYEQYF. The CDR3 bases are TGTGCCAGCAGCTTATGGTGGGACGGCACCTACGAGCAGTACTTC.

The chain joins TRBV28 to TRBJ1-1, with D possibly being TRBD1 (5 bases). The CDR3 loop spans 13 amino acids. Germline lookup yields CDR1 MDHEN and CDR2 SYDVKM. V was pared by 2 bases and J by 7 bases, with 11 bases between. CDR3 sequence (DNA): TGTGCCAGCAGTTTACCTCAGGGATTTGAAGCTTTCTTT. As protein: CASSLPQGFEAFF.

To note about this clone: The identical CDR3 is also encoded by other nucleotide sequences in the sample. V and J are TRBV29-1 and TRBJ2-2; 10 nucleotides align to TRBD2. CDR3 length: 14 amino acids. With V trimmed by 6 bases and J by 0 bases, 1 base remained unmatched. Germline V lookup: CDR1 SQVTM, CDR2 ANQGSEA. CDR3 protein: CSVGLAANTGELFF. The DNA of the CDR3 is TGCAGCGTCGGACTAGCGGCGAACACCGGGGAGCTGTTTTTT.

This chain uses TRBV5-1 with TRBJ1-2; TRBD1 agrees at 10 bases. V lost 4 bases, J lost 4 bases, and 7 bases stayed unmatched. CDR3 length: 15 residues. Germline values: CDR1 SGHRS, CDR2 YFSETQ. CDR3 amino acids: CASSQTTGGVYGYTF. The CDR3 nucleotides read TGCGCCAGCAGCCAGACGACAGGGGGCGTCTATGGCTACACCTTC.

The chain employs TRBV5-4 and TRBJ2-1; tentative D call: TRBD1 (7 bases). Trimming cost V 5 bases and J 9 bases, with 24 bases left between them. The CDR3 loop spans 16 amino acids. Germline CDR1 reads SGHNT; CDR2 reads YYREEE (reference sequence). This CDR3 reads CASSPEGASARGEQFF. In DNA, the CDR3 is TGTGCCAGCAGTCCCGAGGGGGCTAGCGCTCGGGGTGAGCAGTTCTTC.

On this clone itself: This clone may be a read error of a much larger clone one base away. The chain couples TRBV7-9 to TRBJ2-5, with D unresolved. Between the trimmed V and J ends, which lost 1 base and 6 bases, there was a span of 3 bases. The length of the CDR3 is 11 residues. Germline-derived CDR1 and CDR2 are SEHNR and FQNEAQ (reference sequence). CDR3 bases: TGTGCCAGCAGCTTAGAGAAGACCCAGTACTTC. It encodes CASSLEKTQYF.

This chain uses TRBV15 with TRBJ1-5; a weak D match, TRBD1 (5 bases). The CDR3 has 17 amino acids. V was trimmed by 0 bases and J by 2 bases, leaving 14 bases between them. Germline values: CDR1 LNHNV, CDR2 YYDKDF (reference sequence). Written as DNA, the CDR3 is TGTGCCACCAGCAGAGATCGGTTGGGGGTTGGCAATCAGCCCCAGCATTTT. It codes for CATSRDRLGVGNQPQHF.

This clone occurred once. This sequence joins TRBV5-1 and TRBJ2-1; a possible D gene is TRBD1 (7 bases). In germline, CDR1 is SGHRS, CDR2 YFSETQ. V was shortened by 4 bases and J by 4 bases, with 12 bases between the two germline ends. The CDR3 is made up of 14 amino acids. The CDR3 reads CASSGGGRYNEQFF. Written as DNA, the CDR3 is TGCGCCAGCAGCGGAGGGGGCAGGTACAATGAGCAGTTCTTC. Full variable domain (outside the CDR3, taken from reference TRBV5-1 and TRBJ2-1): KAGVTQTPRYLIKTRGQQVTLSCSPISGHRSVSWYQQTPGQGLQFLFEYFSETQRNKGNFPGRFSGRQFSNSRSEMNVSTLELGDSALYLCASSGGGRYNEQFFGPGTRLTVL.

The chain carries TRBV15 and TRBJ1-4, with D unclear. This CDR3 spans 14 amino acids. The V gene's germline CDR1 is LNHNV and CDR2 YYDKDF (reference sequence). V was shortened by 4 bases and J by 10 bases, with 16 bases between the two germline ends. This chain's CDR3 is CATSTSGGGGKLFF. The DNA for the CDR3 is TGTGCCACCAGCACTTCAGGCGGCGGAGGAAAACTGTTTTTT.

This clone was counted a single time. The chain uses TRBV6-6 and TRBJ1-4; 9 bases agree with TRBD1. CDR1 MNHNY and CDR2 SVGAGI come from the germline V gene (reference sequence). The CDR3 is 15 amino acids. J lost 6 bases, V lost 2 bases, and 4 bases had no gene match. The CDR3 DNA sequence: TGTGCCAGCAGTTACCCGGGACAGGGCCATGAAAAACTGTTTTTT. Translating it yields CASSYPGQGHEKLFF.